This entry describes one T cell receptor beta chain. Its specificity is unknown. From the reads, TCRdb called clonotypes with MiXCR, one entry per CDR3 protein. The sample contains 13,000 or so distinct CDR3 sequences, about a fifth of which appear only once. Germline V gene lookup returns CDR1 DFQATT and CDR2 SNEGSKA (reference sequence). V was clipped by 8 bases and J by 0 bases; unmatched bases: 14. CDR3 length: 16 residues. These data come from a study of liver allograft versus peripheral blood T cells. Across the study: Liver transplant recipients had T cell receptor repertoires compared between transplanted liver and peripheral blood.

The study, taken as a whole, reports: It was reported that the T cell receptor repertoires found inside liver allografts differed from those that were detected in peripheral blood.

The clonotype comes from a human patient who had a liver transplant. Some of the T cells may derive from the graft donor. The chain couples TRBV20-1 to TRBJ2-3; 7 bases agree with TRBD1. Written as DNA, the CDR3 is TGCAGTTTCACCTCTCGACAGGGCCGAAGCACAGATACGCAGTATTTT. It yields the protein CSFTSRQGRSTDTQYF.